This record covers a single TCR beta chain. What it recognizes is unknown. The data derive from a study of T cell responses to AZD1222 COVID-19 vaccine. Per germline, CDR1 KGHSH and CDR2 LQKENI. The CDR3 spans 17 residues. With 2 bases removed from V and 0 bases from J, the gap between germline ends came to 11 bases. Only in-frame clones appear in the TCRdb table, and some are missing; sequencing was by immunoSEQ multiplex PCR. The sample has approximately 150,000 clones, roughly 93% seen once. General study findings and limits: None of the repertoires were sampled until the peak T cell response had passed. Nearly half of spike-specific TCRs reportedly target variant regions that are unmutated in the B.1.351 and B.1.1.7 variants. White British ancestry dominated among donors, who included more females, and clonal diversity was possibly underestimated. Rises in breadth and depth of Spike-specific TCRs came after two AZD1222 doses.

The sample in question was peripheral blood, obtained 28 days after the second AZD1222 dose. The V gene is TRBV18, the J gene TRBJ1-6; D gene uncertain. The receptor's source is an adult who received the AZD1222 COVID-19 vaccine. For the CDR3, the DNA is TGTGCCAGCTCACCAAACAGCCTTAGCTCCTATAATTCACCCCTCCACTTT. It encodes CASSPNSLSSYNSPLHF. Using reference TRBV18 and TRBJ1-6 for the parts outside the CDR3, the full variable domain is NAGVMQNPRHLVRRRGQEARLRCSPMKGHSHVYWYRQLPEEGLKFMVYLQKENIIDESGMPKERFSAEFPKEGPSILRIQQVVRGDSAAYFCASSPNSLSSYNSPLHFGNGTRLTVT.